The entry that follows covers one TCR beta chain sequence. TCRdb's copy holds only in-frame clones and misses some; the assay was immunoSEQ multiplex PCR. The data show about 170,000 clones, less than 80% seen once. The sample comes from a study of blood T cell repertoires in COVID-19. The germline CDR1 and CDR2 sequences are SGHTA and FQGNSA. The CDR3 contains 13 residues. V was pared by 5 bases and J by 13 bases, with 6 bases of the junction left unmatched. This TCR was sampled from a woman in her 70s in a cohort exposed to, infected with or recovered from COVID-19 (not recorded which). The sequencing sample was made of PBMCs or T cells enriched from blood (not recorded which). The chain recombines TRBV7-2 with TRBJ2-3; the match to TRBD2 covers 13 bases. CDR3 bases: TGTGCCAGCAGCACCAGGACTAGCGGGAGAAAGTATTTT. Translation: CASSTRTSGRKYF.